These 27 T cell receptor beta chains originate from one sample sequenced in a study of lymphopenia after photon versus proton radiotherapy. TCRdb's copy holds only in-frame clones and misses some; the assay was immunoSEQ multiplex PCR. The table records about 20,000 clones, almost 85% of them present only once. Material: peripheral blood, obtained from a patient treated with photon-based radiotherapy. Receptors originate from a woman in her fifties or sixties with pancreatic cancer.

This clone appeared a single time. J is TRBJ1-4 and V is TRBV9; D is uncertain. CDR3 length: 13 amino acids. V lost 2 bases to trimming and J lost 6 bases, with 8 bases between them. CDR1 is SGDLS, CDR2 YYNGEE, per germline. CDR3 bases: TGTGCCAGCAGCGTCGGACGGGATGAAAAACTGTTTTTT. This encodes CASSVGRDEKLFF.

V gene TRBV5-1 combines with J gene TRBJ2-7; weak D call: TRBD2 (6 bases). The CDR3 is made up of 14 amino acids. V lost 0 bases to trimming and J lost 4 bases, with 11 bases between them. Germline CDR1 is SGHRS and CDR2 is YFSETQ. CDR3 in DNA: TGCGCCAGCAGCTTGGACGGGAGAATATACGAGCAGTACTTC. As protein: CASSLDGRIYEQYF. The full variable domain, completed using reference TRBV5-1 and TRBJ2-7, is KAGVTQTPRYLIKTRGQQVTLSCSPISGHRSVSWYQQTPGQGLQFLFEYFSETQRNKGNFPGRFSGRQFSNSRSEMNVSTLELGDSALYLCASSLDGRIYEQYFGPGTRLTVT.

The rearrangement uses TRBV10-2 and TRBJ2-4; 7 positions match TRBD1. V gave up 0 bases and J gave up 9 bases; unmatched junction bases: 20. The CDR3 spans 19 residues. Germline V gene data show CDR1 as WSHSY and CDR2 as SAAADI. The CDR3 is CASSESTGTSTGSLSIQYF. The CDR3 DNA sequence: TGCGCCAGCAGTGAGTCGACAGGGACATCGACAGGGTCCCTATCCATTCAGTACTTC.

CDR3 in amino acids: CSVGTAANYGYTF. The CDR3, as DNA: TGCAGCGTAGGGACAGCAGCTAACTATGGCTACACCTTC. The V call is TRBV29-1, the J call TRBJ1-2, with TRBD1 matching over 7 bases. V lost 6 bases, J lost 0 bases, and 4 bases stayed unmatched. CDR1 and CDR2 from the germline V gene are SQVTM and ANQGSEA. The CDR3 sequence is 13 residues long.

This chain joins TRBV4-1 and TRBJ1-4, with 8 bases aligning to TRBD1. The CDR3 extends over 16 amino acids. CDR1 and CDR2 (germline): MGHRA, YSYEKL. V was pared by 0 bases and J by 8 bases, with 8 bases of the junction left unmatched. CDR3 coding DNA: TGCGCCAGCAGCCAAGACACAGGGGGGGGATGGGAAAAACTGTTTTTT. Translation gives CASSQDTGGGWEKLFF.

The DNA for the CDR3 is TGTGCCAGCACTGTCGCCCCAACCGGGGGCGAGCAGTACTTC. Its translation: CASTVAPTGGEQYF. This chain connects TRBV6-1 to TRBJ2-7; D might be TRBD2 (6 bases). With 7 bases removed from V and 6 bases from J, the gap between germline ends came to 19 bases. The CDR3 spans 14 residues. From germline, CDR1 is MNHNS and CDR2 SASEGT.

The chain couples TRBV30 to TRBJ2-1; D possibly corresponds to TRBD2 (6 bases). The germline gives CDR1 GTSNPN, CDR2 SVGIG (reference sequence). This CDR3 spans 13 amino acids. V shed 7 bases and J shed 4 bases, with 14 bases lying between them. Written as DNA, the CDR3 is TGTGCCTCCATTATACGGGGGTACAATGAGCAGTTCTTC. It codes for CASIIRGYNEQFF.

The chain carries TRBV4-3 and TRBJ1-2; D call uncertain. The V gene lost 3 bases and the J gene lost 0 bases, with 5 bases spanning the gap. This CDR3 region has 13 residues. Germline V CDR1 and CDR2: LGHNA, YSLEER. The CDR3 sequence: CASSQGTNYGYTF. CDR3 sequence (DNA): TGCGCCAGCAGCCAGGGGACTAACTATGGCTACACCTTC.

This chain uses TRBV7-9 with TRBJ1-3; 8 bases match TRBD1. From germline, CDR1 is SEHNR and CDR2 FQNEAQ (reference sequence). The trim removed 7 bases at V and 2 bases at J, leaving 7 bases unmatched. The CDR3 is 15 amino acids. CDR3 coding DNA: TGTGCCAGCACCCAGGGGGCCCCGACTGGAAACACCATATATTTT. Translation gives CASTQGAPTGNTIYF. Based on the CDR3 plus reference TRBV7-9 and TRBJ1-3, the full variable domain is DTGVSQNPRHKITKRGQNVTFRCDPISEHNRLYWYRQTLGQGPEFLTYFQNEAQLEKSRLLSDRFSAERPKGSFSTLEIQRTEQGDSAMYLCASTQGAPTGNTIYFGEGSWLTVV.

The J gene is TRBJ1-5, the V gene TRBV27, with D possibly matching TRBD1 (5 bases). In germline, CDR1 is MNHEY, CDR2 SMNVEV (reference sequence). There are 14 residues in the CDR3. Trimming left V 5 bases short and J 5 bases short, with 13 bases between. This CDR3 reads CASSLGAPYQPQHF. Written as DNA, the CDR3 is TGTGCCAGCAGTCTCGGGGCCCCCTATCAGCCCCAGCATTTT.

This chain links TRBV11-3 with TRBJ2-3; 7 positions agree with TRBD2. V dropped 5 bases and J dropped 0; count of bases not matched to a gene: 8. The CDR3 consists of 16 residues. Germline V gives CDR1 SGHNT, CDR2 YENEEA. CDR3 bases: TGTGCCAGCAGCCCGTACTATAGCGGGAGCACAGATACGCAGTATTTT. This sequence encodes CASSPYYSGSTDTQYF. The whole variable domain, remainder taken from reference TRBV11-3 and TRBJ2-3, is EAGVVQSPRYKIIEKKQPVAFWCNPISGHNTLYWYLQNLGQGPELLIRYENEEAVDDSQLPKDRFSAERLKGVDSTLKIQPAELGDSAVYLCASSPYYSGSTDTQYFGPGTRLTVL.

The V call is TRBV4-1, the J call TRBJ2-1, with D maybe TRBD1 (5 bases). CDR1 and CDR2 from the germline V gene are MGHRA and YSYEKL. The V end was cut by 8 bases, the J end by 7 bases, with 15 bases between. The CDR3 has 13 residues. The DNA of the CDR3 is TGCGCCAGCTCAGGGTCCTTAGGGAATGAGCAGTTCTTC. Translation: CASSGSLGNEQFF.

The rearrangement joins TRBV7-8 to TRBJ1-5; TRBD1 matches 7 bases. Unmatched junction bases numbered 11, after V lost 5 bases and J lost 1 base. This CDR3 contains 17 residues. Germline assignment: CDR1 SGHVS and CDR2 FQNEAQ. The CDR3: CASSARQGRLSNQPQHF. CDR3 coding DNA: TGTGCCAGCAGCGCACGACAGGGCCGACTCAGCAATCAGCCCCAGCATTTT.

CDR3 bases: TGTGCCAGCAGCAACACAGGGGGAAGCACAGATACGCAGTATTTT. Encoded protein: CASSNTGGSTDTQYF. The chain couples TRBV6-5 to TRBJ2-3; 8 positions match TRBD1. J gave up 0 bases and V 6 bases, and 5 bases lay outside the gene matches. Germline CDR1 and CDR2: MNHEY and SVGAGI. This CDR3 has 15 residues.

This clone was seen only a few times. The V gene is TRBV6-1, the J gene TRBJ2-7; TRBD2 aligns across 9 bases. V shed 1 base and J 2 bases; nucleotides not matched to a gene: 3. Germline CDR1 is MNHNS and CDR2 is SASEGT. The CDR3 has 15 amino acids. The CDR3 spells CASSEEGGRAYEQYF. Here the CDR3 DNA reads TGTGCCAGCAGTGAAGAGGGCGGGAGGGCCTACGAGCAGTACTTC.

CDR3 in DNA: TGTGCCAGCAGCTCCCCGGTGCAGTCCTACGAGCAGTACTTC. It encodes CASSSPVQSYEQYF. The V gene is TRBV11-2, the J gene TRBJ2-7; D unresolved. Germline V gene sequence: CDR1 SGHAT, CDR2 FQNNGV. CDR3 length: 14 amino acids. V lost 4 bases, J lost 1 base, and 11 bases lay in between.

The J gene is TRBJ2-2, the V gene TRBV5-6; unclear D gene. Germline V gene lookup returns CDR1 SGHDT and CDR2 YYEEEE. The CDR3 is 19 residues long. V dropped 0 bases and J dropped 0 bases, with 18 bases sitting between them. The CDR3 loop is CASSLVPATDTANTGELFF. DNA for the CDR3: TGTGCCAGCAGCTTGGTGCCAGCGACCGATACCGCGAACACCGGGGAGCTGTTTTTT.

V is TRBV7-9 and J is TRBJ2-1; TRBD1 is a possible D gene (6 bases). This CDR3 has 10 residues. Per the germline V gene, CDR1 is SEHNR and CDR2 is FQNEAQ (reference sequence). The germline V and J ends were trimmed by 10 bases and 13 bases, with 14 bases remaining between them. CDR3 protein: CATQGDNQFF. CDR3 nucleotide sequence: TGTGCCACCCAAGGGGACAATCAGTTCTTC. Using reference TRBV7-9 and TRBJ2-1 for the parts outside the CDR3, the full variable domain is DTGVSQNPRHKITKRGQNVTFRCDPISEHNRLYWYRQTLGQGPEFLTYFQNEAQLEKSRLLSDRFSAERPKGSFSTLEIQRTEQGDSAMYLCATQGDNQFFGPGTRLTVL.

The CDR3 DNA sequence: TGTGCCAGCAGTTTTCGGGGGAATGAAAAACTGTTTTTT. Its protein is CASSFRGNEKLFF. The chain carries TRBV28 and TRBJ1-4; weak D call: TRBD1 (5 bases). CDR1 is MDHEN and CDR2 is SYDVKM in the germline V gene. The CDR3 runs to 13 residues. With 3 bases removed from V and 5 bases from J, the gap between germline ends came to 7 bases.

The genes are TRBV6-1 and TRBJ2-5, with 8 bases aligning to TRBD1. The CDR3 is made up of 15 amino acids. V lost 8 bases to trimming and J lost 2 bases; unmatched junction nucleotides: 10. Germline V gene data show CDR1 as MNHNS and CDR2 as SASEGT. The CDR3 region has the DNA TGTGCCAGCTCAAGGCCACAGGGGGGTCAAGAGACCCAGTACTTC. This translates into CASSRPQGGQETQYF.

This chain connects TRBV11-3 to TRBJ2-2; 12 positions agree with TRBD1. This CDR3 is built from 17 residues. Germline V gene lookup returns CDR1 SGHNT and CDR2 YENEEA. Germline trimming cut 1 base from V and 5 bases from J; bases unmatched to any gene: 5. This CDR3 reads CASSLAGQGARTGELFF. DNA for the CDR3: TGTGCCAGCAGCTTAGCGGGACAGGGGGCGCGAACCGGGGAGCTGTTTTTT.

This chain connects TRBV5-1 to TRBJ2-1; tentatively, D is TRBD2 (5 bases). The CDR3 spans 17 residues. The germline V gene encodes CDR1 SGHRS and CDR2 YFSETQ. The V and J ends lost 1 base and 1 base respectively, with 15 bases between them. The CDR3 DNA is TGCGCCAGCAGCTTGTTAGGTCTAGCCCAATCCTACAATGAGCAGTTCTTC. It is translated as CASSLLGLAQSYNEQFF.

The CDR3 nucleotides read TGTGCCAGTAGTACGTCCGGGACAGGGATTGAAGGCTACACCTTC. It yields the protein CASSTSGTGIEGYTF. The J gene is TRBJ1-2, the V gene TRBV19; the match to TRBD1 covers 9 bases. Germline V lookup: CDR1 LNHDA, CDR2 SQIVND (reference sequence). The CDR3 spans 15 residues. Trimming at V came to 4 bases and at J to 8 bases, leaving 11 bases not matched to a gene.

The chain uses TRBV5-6 and TRBJ2-5; TRBD1 matches at 7 bases. Trimming removed 5 bases from V and 4 bases from J; junction bases left unmatched: 5. In germline, CDR1 is SGHDT, CDR2 YYEEEE. The CDR3 extends over 13 amino acids. CDR3 sequence reads: CASRATGVETQYF. CDR3 nucleotide sequence: TGTGCCAGCAGAGCTACAGGGGTAGAGACCCAGTACTTC.

This chain connects TRBV19 to TRBJ2-5; D remains ambiguous. Trimming stripped 3 bases from V and 4 bases from J, with 15 bases between. The CDR3 is 15 residues long. CDR1 and CDR2 from the germline V gene are LNHDA and SQIVND (reference sequence). CDR3 protein: CASSMTTRPSETQYF. The DNA for the CDR3 is TGTGCCAGTAGTATGACCACAAGGCCATCAGAGACCCAGTACTTC. Variable domain in full (rest from reference TRBV19 and TRBJ2-5): DGGITQSPKYLFRKEGQNVTLSCEQNLNHDAMYWYRQDPGQGLRLIYYSQIVNDFQKGDIAEGYSVSREKKESFPLTVTSAQKNPTAFYLCASSMTTRPSETQYFGPGTRLLVL.

This chain joins TRBV7-2 and TRBJ2-1; D is unclear. V lost 1 base, J lost 3 bases, and 10 bases lay in between. The CDR3 contains 15 residues. Germline V gene sequence: CDR1 SGHTA, CDR2 FQGNSA. CDR3 sequence reads: CASSLDRSLYNEQFF. The CDR3 region has the DNA TGTGCCAGCAGCTTAGATAGGAGCCTCTACAATGAGCAGTTCTTC.

The chain joins TRBV5-1 to TRBJ2-5; D unclear. Germline V CDR1 and CDR2: SGHRS, YFSETQ. The V end was cut by 1 base, the J end by 5 bases, with 12 bases between. This CDR3 region has 14 residues. The CDR3 region has the DNA TGCGCCAGCAGCTTGAACCCTTTAGAGGAGACCCAGTACTTC. It specifies CASSLNPLEETQYF.